The entry below describes one T cell receptor beta chain. The CDR3 contains 13 residues. CDR1 and CDR2 from the germline V gene are SGHTS and YDEGEE. V was shortened by 0 bases and J by 5 bases, with 8 bases between the two germline ends. This record comes from a study of cytomegalovirus exposure and HLA in healthy donors. The PCR employed 60 Vbeta primers together with 13 Jbeta primers. Sequencing was performed with immunoSEQ multiplex PCR; in TCRdb, only in-frame clones are kept and a portion is missing. The table records around 120,000 clones, around 80% of them present only once. This chain connects TRBV5-8 to TRBJ2-5; no clear D. Material for sequencing was PBMCs. This receptor was obtained from a human donor in good health. The CDR3 DNA sequence: TGTGCCAGCAGCTTGGGAGCTAAGGAGACCCAGTACTTC. Amino acids: CASSLGAKETQYF.